This T cell receptor (beta chain) was sequenced during a study of naive and memory T cell subsets. CMV status came from CD4+ T cell IFNgamma after overnight CMV lysate stimulation of fresh PBMCs. The V gene's germline CDR1 is MDHEN and CDR2 SYDVKM. The ends lost 4 bases at V and 5 bases at J; junction bases unmatched: 11. CDR3 length: 16 amino acids. On this clonotype itself: Its target is unknown.

Broader study findings: No ground truth validated the naive and memory repertoire findings. Gini index rose across naive, CM, EM and EMRA in CD4 and CD8. Clonotypes here are unpaired alpha or beta chain sequences.

An equimolar mix of two oligonucleotides served as the beta constant-region primer for TRBC1 and TRBC2. Nested alpha and beta constant-region primers with the SP2 primer drove four PCR rounds on ligated cDNA. TCRdb independently ran MiXCR on the UMI-ligation and nested PCR reads; one entry per CDR3 protein. There are 95,000 to 150,000 distinct CDR3 sequences in the sample; roughly 32% occur only once, and 0.8% to 1% lies in the top ten. The chain carries TRBV28 and TRBJ1-5, with 7 bases that match TRBD1. The clonotype comes from a human donor in good health. Sequenced material: central memory CD4+ T cells from blood. CDR3 in DNA: TGTGCCAGCAGTTCCCCCCGACAGGGAATCCATCAGCCCCAGCATTTT. Its protein is CASSSPRQGIHQPQHF.